Presented here are 29 T cell receptor beta chains from one specimen sequenced in a study of EBV T-cell therapy then PD-1 blockade in nasopharyngeal carcinoma. Documented treatment: AdE1-LMPpoly-expanded autologous EBV-specific T-cell therapy followed by anti-PD-1 nivolumab. TCRdb's table, derived via immunoSEQ multiplex PCR, lists solely in-frame clones and lacks some. The sample holds around 13,000 clones, 80% to 90% seen once. For these receptors, no antigen is known. This specimen was CD8+ T cells from blood, taken around day 100 from a patient whose treatment included autologous EBV-specific T cells and nivolumab. The receptors were sampled from a man between 35 and 55 years old with nasopharyngeal carcinoma.

The V and J genes are TRBV5-3 and TRBJ2-7; D is unclear. TRBV5-3 has ORF status, its function being uncertain. The CDR3 contains 12 residues. Trimming took off 4 bases at V and 2 bases at J, with 7 bases between the two ends. CDR3 DNA sequence: TGTGCCAGAAGCCGAAACCCCTACGAGCAGTACTTC. It specifies CARSRNPYEQYF.

V and J are TRBV6-5 and TRBJ2-3; 10 nucleotides agree with TRBD1. After removal of 6 bases from V and 2 bases from J, the junction contained 5 bases not matched to a gene. Per germline, CDR1 MNHEY and CDR2 SVGAGI. The CDR3 is made up of 15 amino acids. Here the CDR3 reads CASSSGTGVTDTQYF. In nucleotides, the CDR3 is TGTGCCAGCAGCTCCGGGACAGGGGTCACAGATACGCAGTATTTT.

The DNA of the CDR3 is TGTGCCAGCAGAAACTGGGTGGATCCCAACTCCTACAATGAGCAGTTCTTC. As protein: CASRNWVDPNSYNEQFF. The V and J genes are TRBV6-8 and TRBJ2-1; D uncertain. CDR1 and CDR2 (germline): MNHGY, SAAAGT. The CDR3 runs to 17 residues. The V gene lost 6 bases and the J gene lost 0 bases, with 18 bases spanning the gap.

In its sample, this clone was seen once. This chain connects TRBV29-1 to TRBJ2-4, with TRBD1 identical over 8 bases. CDR3 length equals 14 residues. Germline loops: CDR1 SQVTM, CDR2 ANQGSEA. The V segment lost 2 bases and the J segment 6 bases; nucleotides outside the gene matches: 6. CDR3 protein: CSVESGDRGNIQYF. The CDR3 DNA is TGCAGCGTTGAAAGTGGTGACAGGGGAAACATTCAGTACTTC.

The V and J genes are TRBV13 and TRBJ1-1; no reliable D call. The CDR3 is made up of 16 amino acids. V was shortened by 1 base and J by 0 bases, with 12 bases between the two germline ends. The germline V gene has CDR1 PRHDT and CDR2 FYEKMQ (reference sequence). Here the CDR3 DNA reads TGTGCCAGCAGCTTAGAACCAGGCCCCATGAACACTGAAGCTTTCTTT. It encodes CASSLEPGPMNTEAFF.

This clone was seen a handful of times. The chain is built from TRBV27 and TRBJ1-3; tentatively, D is TRBD1 (5 bases). The ends were cut back, 8 bases at V and 0 bases at J, with 5 bases in the middle. CDR1 and CDR2 from the germline V gene are MNHEY and SMNVEV (reference sequence). The CDR3 contains 12 residues. CDR3 DNA sequence: TGTGCCAGCGGGACCTCTGGAAACACCATATATTTT. This gives the protein CASGTSGNTIYF.

The J gene is TRBJ2-7, the V gene TRBV6-5; TRBD2 might be the D (6 bases). The CDR3 extends over 14 amino acids. Germline lookup yields CDR1 MNHEY and CDR2 SVGAGI. Trimming left V 9 bases short and J 5 bases short, with 20 bases between. This CDR3 is CASEIGGGMDEQYF. The CDR3 coding sequence is TGTGCCAGTGAAATCGGGGGAGGTATGGACGAGCAGTACTTC.

This clone was seen only once. This rearrangement joins TRBV6-2 or TRBV6-3 to TRBJ2-1, with unresolved D. This CDR3 is built from 14 residues. The V and J ends lost 0 bases and 7 bases respectively, with 10 bases between them. CDR1 is MNHEY, CDR2 SVGEGT, per germline. CDR3 sequence (DNA): TGTGCCAGCAGTTACTCCGAATCCGTAAATGAGCAGTTCTTC. The encoded protein is CASSYSESVNEQFF.

The chain has TRBV19 and TRBJ1-2, with D unclear. The CDR3 consists of 13 residues. Per the germline V gene, CDR1 is LNHDA and CDR2 is SQIVND (reference sequence). The V end was cut by 5 bases, the J end by 4 bases, with 11 bases between. The CDR3 spells CASSPSVGYGYTF. CDR3 in DNA: TGTGCCAGTAGTCCCTCGGTCGGCTATGGCTACACCTTC.

Within the sample, this clone is medium-sized. This CDR3 is CASSLVTGRAEAFF. The CDR3 nucleotides are TGTGCCAGCAGCTTAGTAACGGGGAGAGCTGAAGCTTTCTTT. The V call is TRBV7-9, the J call TRBJ1-1; no firm D call. This CDR3 is built from 14 residues. Trimming took off 1 base at V and 6 bases at J, with 12 bases between the two ends. CDR1 and CDR2 (germline): SEHNR, FQNEAQ (reference sequence).

This clone was counted once. The V and J genes are TRBV4-1 and TRBJ1-1; unclear D gene. The CDR3 contains 12 residues. The germline V and J ends were trimmed by 1 base and 9 bases, with 9 bases remaining between them. CDR1 is MGHRA and CDR2 is YSYEKL in the germline V gene. In DNA, the CDR3 is TGCGCCAGCAGCCAAGGCTCCCCCAAAGCTTTCTTT. Translation: CASSQGSPKAFF.

Judged by abundance, this clone is medium-sized. The gene calls are TRBV7-9 and TRBJ2-3; tentatively, D is TRBD1 or TRBD2 (5 bases each). V dropped 3 bases and J dropped 1 base, with 17 bases sitting between them. CDR3 length equals 17 residues. Germline values: CDR1 SEHNR, CDR2 FQNEAQ (reference sequence). DNA of the CDR3: TGTGCCAGCAGCTTTGGGGAGACGGTCAGGGGCACAGATACGCAGTATTTT. As protein: CASSFGETVRGTDTQYF. The complete variable domain, with remaining parts taken from reference TRBV7-9 and TRBJ2-3, reads DTGVSQNPRHKITKRGQNVTFRCDPISEHNRLYWYRQTLGQGPEFLTYFQNEAQLEKSRLLSDRFSAERPKGSFSTLEIQRTEQGDSAMYLCASSFGETVRGTDTQYFGPGTRLTVL.

V usage is TRBV2 and J usage is TRBJ2-3; D unclear. The V gene lost 4 bases and the J gene lost 3 bases, with 14 bases spanning the gap. Germline CDR1 and CDR2: SNHLY and FYNNEI. The CDR3 sequence is 15 residues long. The CDR3 loop is CASSAAKLRTDTQYF. In DNA form, the CDR3 reads TGTGCCAGCAGTGCGGCTAAATTAAGGACAGATACGCAGTATTTT.

The chain has TRBV7-6 and TRBJ2-6, with D tentatively TRBD2 (6 bases). Trimming removed 4 bases from V and 0 bases from J, with 10 bases in between. CDR1 and CDR2 (germline): SGHVS, FNYEAQ. CDR3 length: 16 residues. The CDR3: CASSYVGGSGANVLTF. CDR3 sequence (DNA): TGTGCCAGCAGCTACGTCGGGGGCTCTGGGGCCAACGTCCTGACTTTC.

The rearrangement joins TRBV3-1 (or the pseudogene TRBV3-2) to TRBJ1-3; 9 positions agree with TRBD1. Germline assignment: CDR1 LGHDT and CDR2 YNNKEL (reference sequence). The junction had 15 bases not matched to a gene; V was cut back by 6 bases and J by 9 bases. CDR3 size: 16 residues. Here the CDR3 reads CASSRTRDRVGSTIYF. In DNA, the CDR3 is TGTGCCAGCAGTCGCACCCGGGACAGGGTAGGGTCCACCATATATTTT.

J is TRBJ2-7 and V is TRBV18, with 8 bases lining up with TRBD1. V lost 2 bases and J lost 2; bases outside the gene matches: 5. Germline lookup yields CDR1 KGHSH and CDR2 LQKENI. The CDR3 is made up of 15 amino acids. The CDR3 region has the DNA TGTGCCAGCTCACCAAGCAGGGGGCTAACCTACGAGCAGTACTTC. Amino acids: CASSPSRGLTYEQYF.

The rearrangement links TRBV19 to TRBJ2-3; D possibly matches TRBD1 or TRBD2 (6 bases each). This CDR3 has 16 amino acids. Trimming stripped 5 bases from V and 5 bases from J, with 20 bases between. The germline gives CDR1 LNHDA, CDR2 SQIVND (reference sequence). For the CDR3, the DNA is TGTGCCAGTAGTCGACCCCCGACGGGGGCGCAAGATACGCAGTATTTT. Residues: CASSRPPTGAQDTQYF.

The count of this clone is one. V gene TRBV29-1 combines with J gene TRBJ2-7; TRBD1 might be the D (5 bases). The V end lost 8 bases, the J end lost 0 bases, and 20 bases lay between the germline ends. The germline CDR1 and CDR2 sequences are SQVTM and ANQGSEA. The CDR3 sequence is 15 residues long. DNA for the CDR3: TGCAGCATCGGGTGGGGCAGGATGAGCTCCTACGAGCAGTACTTC. It yields the protein CSIGWGRMSSYEQYF.

This clone was observed a handful of times. This chain joins TRBV5-6 and TRBJ2-5; D not resolved. Trimming removed 0 bases at V and 7 bases at J, with 10 bases between. This CDR3 has 13 residues. Germline V gives CDR1 SGHDT, CDR2 YYEEEE. The CDR3 DNA reads TGTGCCAGCAGCTTGGATAGGGCAGGGACCCAGTACTTC. Translating gives CASSLDRAGTQYF.

This clone has just one count. Other DNA sequences in the same sample also yield this CDR3. This chain connects TRBV7-9 to TRBJ1-4; D remains ambiguous. This CDR3 is 15 amino acids long. CDR1 SEHNR and CDR2 FQNEAQ come from the germline V gene (reference sequence). Trimming shortened V by 1 base and J by 7 bases, and 13 bases separated the two germline ends. CDR3 in DNA: TGTGCCAGCAGCTTAGGCGCAGTTATTGGTGAAAAACTGTTTTTT. Protein product: CASSLGAVIGEKLFF.

The J gene is TRBJ2-3, the V gene TRBV6-2 or TRBV6-3, with TRBD2 matching over 9 bases. The germline CDR1 and CDR2 sequences are MNHEY and SVGEGT. V was pared by 0 bases and J by 5 bases, with 3 bases of the junction left unmatched. CDR3 length: 15 residues. CDR3 coding DNA: TGTGCCAGCAGTTACTCGCCTAGCGGGGTAGATACGCAGTATTTT. Its translation is CASSYSPSGVDTQYF.

The genes are TRBV9 and TRBJ2-6; no firm D call. Germline CDR1 is SGDLS and CDR2 is YYNGEE. V dropped 3 bases and J dropped 2 bases, with 3 bases sitting between them. The CDR3 length is 13 residues. CDR3 sequence reads: CASSATGANVLTF. Here the CDR3 DNA reads TGTGCCAGCAGCGCTACTGGGGCCAACGTCCTGACTTTC.

The chain recombines TRBV4-2 with TRBJ2-7; 10 nucleotides agree with TRBD2. V dropped 0 bases and J dropped 0; count of bases not matched to a gene: 8. The CDR3 runs 18 residues. The germline CDR1 and CDR2 sequences are LGHNA and YNFKEQ. The CDR3 sequence is CASSQEIAGGHLSYEQYF. Here the CDR3 DNA reads TGTGCCAGCAGCCAAGAAATAGCGGGGGGCCACCTCTCCTACGAGCAGTACTTC.

About this clone itself: This sample also contains other DNA sequences that code for the same CDR3. The V gene is TRBV2, the J gene TRBJ1-1, with a possible D match to TRBD1 (6 bases). This CDR3 has 12 amino acids. The germline gives CDR1 SNHLY, CDR2 FYNNEI. With 10 bases removed from V and 3 bases from J, the gap between germline ends came to 12 bases. The CDR3 protein is CATGVIDTEAFF. CDR3 in DNA: TGTGCCACAGGGGTAATAGACACTGAAGCTTTCTTT. Using reference TRBV2 and TRBJ1-1 for the parts outside the CDR3, the full variable domain is EPEVTQTPSHQVTQMGQEVILRCVPISNHLYFYWYRQILGQKVEFLVSFYNNEISEKSEIFDDQFSVERPDGSNFTLKIRSTKLEDSAMYFCATGVIDTEAFFGQGTRLTVV.

This clone has just a few counts. The rearrangement links TRBV7-9 to TRBJ1-1, with TRBD1 matching 7 bases. Losses at the gene ends were 5 bases for V and 5 bases for J; bases not matched to a gene: 2. This CDR3 comprises 12 residues. Per the germline V gene, CDR1 is SEHNR and CDR2 is FQNEAQ (reference sequence). The CDR3 nucleotides are TGTGCCAGCAGCCCACAGGGGACTGAAGCTTTCTTT. Protein: CASSPQGTEAFF.

The chain employs TRBV9 and TRBJ1-4, with 8 bases aligning to TRBD1. Germline CDR1 and CDR2: SGDLS and YYNGEE. After removal of 0 bases from V and 5 bases from J, the junction contained 12 bases not matched to a gene. This CDR3 spans 18 amino acids. The CDR3 sequence is CASSVGSSGGAENEKLFF. CDR3 bases: TGTGCCAGCAGCGTAGGTTCGTCAGGGGGCGCGGAAAATGAAAAACTGTTTTTT.

This chain joins TRBV24-1 and TRBJ2-7, with D possibly being TRBD2 (6 bases). The germline V gene encodes CDR1 KGHDR and CDR2 SFDVKD. V lost 4 bases, J lost 4 bases, and 7 bases lay in between. The CDR3 consists of 12 residues. CDR3: CATSEGGYEQYF. The CDR3 nucleotides are TGTGCCACCAGTGAGGGAGGTTACGAGCAGTACTTC.

The chain combines TRBV28 with TRBJ2-7; tentatively, D is TRBD1 or TRBD2 (6 bases each). CDR1 is MDHEN, CDR2 SYDVKM, per germline. The germline V and J ends were trimmed by 4 bases and 4 bases, with 26 bases remaining between them. This CDR3 is 18 amino acids long. The CDR3 DNA is TGTGCCAGCAGTTCTGAGGGGGGACACGAGAACCACCCTTACGAGCAGTACTTC. Translation: CASSSEGGHENHPYEQYF.

CDR3 in DNA: TGTGCCAGCAGCCGGACAGGGCAGAATCAGCCCCAGCATTTT. Translated: CASSRTGQNQPQHF. The chain is built from TRBV7-9 and TRBJ1-5; 8 bases line up with TRBD1. The CDR3 extends over 14 amino acids. Germline V gives CDR1 SEHNR, CDR2 FQNEAQ (reference sequence). V dropped 5 bases and J dropped 4; count of bases not matched to a gene: 4. Drawing the rest from reference TRBV7-9 and TRBJ1-5, the complete variable domain is DTGVSQNPRHKITKRGQNVTFRCDPISEHNRLYWYRQTLGQGPEFLTYFQNEAQLEKSRLLSDRFSAERPKGSFSTLEIQRTEQGDSAMYLCASSRTGQNQPQHFGDGTRLSIL.